This TCR beta chain appears in the sequencing data of a study of cytomegalovirus exposure and HLA in healthy donors. Study results and limitations: Presence/absence analyses assumed roughly uniform sequencing depth across donors, which may not hold. From TCR beta sequences, most subjects' HLA-A and HLA-B alleles were reportedly predicted accurately.

Germline V gene lookup returns CDR1 SGHDT and CDR2 YYEEEE. This CDR3 comprises 13 residues. The PCR had 60 Vbeta and 13 Jbeta primers. Method: immunoSEQ multiplex PCR; TCRdb's copy keeps in-frame clones and lacks some. The table lists tens of thousands of clones, over 60% of them singletons. Of note for this clone: Its antigen remains unknown. A junction end diverges from the germline sequence, so it may reflect a read error.

Sequencing input: PBMCs. The sequence came from a boy younger than 18 in good health and CMV-seropositive. V is TRBV5-6 and J is TRBJ1-5; D is unclear. The CDR3 region has the DNA TGTGCCAGCAGCTCGGGAATTCATCAGCCCCAGAATTTT. It translates to CASSSGIHQPQNF.